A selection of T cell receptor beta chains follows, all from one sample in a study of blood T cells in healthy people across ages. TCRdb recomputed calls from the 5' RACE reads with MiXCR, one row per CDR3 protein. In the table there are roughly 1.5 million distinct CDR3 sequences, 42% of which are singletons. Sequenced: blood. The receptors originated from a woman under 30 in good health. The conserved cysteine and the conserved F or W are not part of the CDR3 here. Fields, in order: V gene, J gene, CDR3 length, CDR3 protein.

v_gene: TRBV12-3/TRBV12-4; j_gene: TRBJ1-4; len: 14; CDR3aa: ASLPRSQGFNEKLF
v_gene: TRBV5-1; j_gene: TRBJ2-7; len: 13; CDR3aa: ASSHNRGGRYEQY
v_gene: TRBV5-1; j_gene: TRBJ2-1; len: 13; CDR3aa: ASSSRLAGSNEQF
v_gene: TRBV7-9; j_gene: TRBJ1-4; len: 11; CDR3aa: ASSRQGPEKLF
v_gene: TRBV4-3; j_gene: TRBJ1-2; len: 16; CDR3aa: ASSQEMASGAGDYGYT
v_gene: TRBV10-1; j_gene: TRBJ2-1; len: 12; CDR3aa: ASSEAGVRNEQF
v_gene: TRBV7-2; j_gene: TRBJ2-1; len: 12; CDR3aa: ASSTRGQDNEQF
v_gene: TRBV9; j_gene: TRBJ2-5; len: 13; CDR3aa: ASSPSDWFGETQY
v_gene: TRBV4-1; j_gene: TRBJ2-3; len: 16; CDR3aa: ASSQKGVAGDSTDTQY
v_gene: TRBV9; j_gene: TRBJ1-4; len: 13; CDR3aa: ASSVSGNPNEKLF
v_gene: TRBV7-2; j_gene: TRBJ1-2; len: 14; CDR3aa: ASSTTGTGLVGGYT
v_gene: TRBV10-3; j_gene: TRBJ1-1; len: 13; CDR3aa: AISESEGGATEAF
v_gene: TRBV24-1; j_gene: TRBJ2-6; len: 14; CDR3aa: AKDKVTRPGANVLT
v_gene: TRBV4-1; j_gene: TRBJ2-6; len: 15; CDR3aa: ASSQSPGRAGANVLT